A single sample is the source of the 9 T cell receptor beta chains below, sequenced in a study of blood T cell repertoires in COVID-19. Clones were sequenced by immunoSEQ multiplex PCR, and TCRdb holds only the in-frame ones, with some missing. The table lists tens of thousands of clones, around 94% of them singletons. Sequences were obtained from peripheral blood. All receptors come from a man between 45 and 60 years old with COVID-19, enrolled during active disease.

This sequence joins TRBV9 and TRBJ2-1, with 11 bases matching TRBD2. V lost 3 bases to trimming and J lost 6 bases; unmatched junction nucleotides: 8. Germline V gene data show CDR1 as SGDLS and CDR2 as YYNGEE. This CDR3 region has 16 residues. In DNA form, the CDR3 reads TGTGCCAGCAGCGCTGCTACTAGCGGGAGTCGCAATGAGCAGTTCTTC. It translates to CASSAATSGSRNEQFF.

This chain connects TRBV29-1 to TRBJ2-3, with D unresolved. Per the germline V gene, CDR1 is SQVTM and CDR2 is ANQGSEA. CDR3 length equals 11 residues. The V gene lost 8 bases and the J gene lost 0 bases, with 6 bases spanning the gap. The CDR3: CSLTSTDTQYF. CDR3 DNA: TGCAGCCTGACTAGCACAGATACGCAGTATTTT.

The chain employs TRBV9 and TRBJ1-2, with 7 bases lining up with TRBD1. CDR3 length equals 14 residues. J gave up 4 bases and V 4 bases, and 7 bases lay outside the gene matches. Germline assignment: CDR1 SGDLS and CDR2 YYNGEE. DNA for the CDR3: TGTGCCAGCAGCCCCATGGGGACAGTCTATGGCTACACCTTC. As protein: CASSPMGTVYGYTF.

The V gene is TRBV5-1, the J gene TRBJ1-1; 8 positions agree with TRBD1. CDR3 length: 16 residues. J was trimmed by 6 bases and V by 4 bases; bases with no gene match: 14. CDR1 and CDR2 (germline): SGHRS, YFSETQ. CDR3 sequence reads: CASSPLTGQGESEAFF. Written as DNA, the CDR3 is TGCGCCAGCAGCCCTCTCACCGGACAGGGTGAATCTGAAGCTTTCTTT.

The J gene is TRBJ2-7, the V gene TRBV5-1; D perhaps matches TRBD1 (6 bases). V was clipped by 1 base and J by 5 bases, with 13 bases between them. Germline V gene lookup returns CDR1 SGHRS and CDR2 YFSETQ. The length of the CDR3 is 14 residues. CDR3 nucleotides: TGCGCCAGCAGCTTGTTTGGCAGGGACAACGAGCAGTACTTC. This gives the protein CASSLFGRDNEQYF. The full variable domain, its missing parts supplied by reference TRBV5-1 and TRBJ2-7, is KAGVTQTPRYLIKTRGQQVTLSCSPISGHRSVSWYQQTPGQGLQFLFEYFSETQRNKGNFPGRFSGRQFSNSRSEMNVSTLELGDSALYLCASSLFGRDNEQYFGPGTRLTVT.

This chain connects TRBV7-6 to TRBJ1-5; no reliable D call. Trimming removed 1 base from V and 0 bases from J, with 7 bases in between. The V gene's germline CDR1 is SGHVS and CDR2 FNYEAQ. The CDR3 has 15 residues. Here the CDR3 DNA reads TGTGCCAGCAGCTTAGACTCGGGTAGCAATCAGCCCCAGCATTTT. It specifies CASSLDSGSNQPQHF.

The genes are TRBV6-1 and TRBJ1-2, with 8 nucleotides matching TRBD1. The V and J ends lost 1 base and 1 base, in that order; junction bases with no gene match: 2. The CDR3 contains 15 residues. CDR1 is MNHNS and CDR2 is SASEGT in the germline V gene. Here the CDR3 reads CASSEGTGFNYGYTF. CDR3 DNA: TGTGCCAGCAGTGAAGGGACAGGGTTTAACTATGGCTACACCTTC.

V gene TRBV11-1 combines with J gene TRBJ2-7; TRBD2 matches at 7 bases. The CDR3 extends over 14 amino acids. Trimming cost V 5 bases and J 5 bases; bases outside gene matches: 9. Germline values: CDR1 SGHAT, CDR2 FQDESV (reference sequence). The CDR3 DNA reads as TGTGCCAGCAGCCAAGGGGTGGCGGGAGACGAGCAGTACTTC. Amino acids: CASSQGVAGDEQYF.

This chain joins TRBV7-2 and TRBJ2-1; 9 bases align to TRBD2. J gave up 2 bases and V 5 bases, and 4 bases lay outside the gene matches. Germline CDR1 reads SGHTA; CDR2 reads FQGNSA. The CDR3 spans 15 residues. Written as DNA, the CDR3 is TGTGCCAGCAGCCCATTAGCGGGGGCCTACAATGAGCAGTTCTTC. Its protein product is CASSPLAGAYNEQFF.